The 26 T cell receptor beta chains below all came from one sample that was sequenced in a study of cytomegalovirus exposure and HLA in healthy donors. The PCR had 60 Vbeta and 13 Jbeta primers. Profiling relied on immunoSEQ multiplex PCR, and the TCRdb table lists in-frame clones only, not all of them. The sample holds about 110,000 clones, roughly two thirds seen once. Sequenced sample: PBMCs. All receptors come from a man in his forties in good health and CMV-seronegative.

This chain links TRBV6-9 with TRBJ2-1, with 9 bases aligning to TRBD1. The CDR3 spans 16 residues. V shed 5 bases and J 6 bases; nucleotides not matched to a gene: 11. Looked up from germline, CDR1 is MNHGY and CDR2 is SVAAGI. As DNA, the CDR3 is TGTGCCAGCAGTAAGACCGACAGGGGGATTCCCAATGAGCAGTTCTTC. It yields the protein CASSKTDRGIPNEQFF.

The J gene is TRBJ2-3, the V gene TRBV5-1; 7 nucleotides agree with TRBD2. The CDR3 has 14 residues. Looked up from germline, CDR1 is SGHRS and CDR2 is YFSETQ. With V trimmed by 5 bases and J by 4 bases, 7 bases remained unmatched. The CDR3 DNA reads as TGCGCCAGCAGTGTCCTTGGGGGGGCAGATACGCAGTATTTT. Translating gives CASSVLGGADTQYF.

This clone has more than one count but fewer than ten. J is TRBJ2-2 and V is TRBV18; TRBD2 aligns across 13 bases. Per the germline V gene, CDR1 is KGHSH and CDR2 is LQKENI. The CDR3 has 18 amino acids. J lost 3 bases, V lost 0 bases, and 4 bases had no gene match. In nucleotides, the CDR3 is TGTGCCAGCTCACCACCGAGGACTAGCGGGGGTTACACCGGGGAGCTGTTTTTT. Translating gives CASSPPRTSGGYTGELFF.

This clone was detected only once. The V gene is TRBV29-1, the J gene TRBJ1-2, with 8 nucleotides matching TRBD1. The V gene end was trimmed by 7 bases and the J gene end by 8 bases; junction bases not matched to a gene: 9. The CDR3 totals 12 residues. Germline V gene data show CDR1 as SQVTM and CDR2 as ANQGSEA. Here the CDR3 reads CSGQGNSGGYTF. The CDR3 region has the DNA TGCAGCGGACAGGGGAATTCAGGGGGCTACACCTTC.

This clone has just one count. The chain recombines TRBV2 with TRBJ1-4, with D maybe TRBD1 (6 bases). CDR3 length: 15 amino acids. Germline CDR1 SNHLY, CDR2 FYNNEI. V dropped 4 bases and J dropped 0 bases, with 9 bases sitting between them. The CDR3 spells CASSASGATNEKLFF. The CDR3 DNA is TGTGCCAGCAGTGCCTCAGGGGCAACTAATGAAAAACTGTTTTTT.

The rearrangement uses TRBV7-9 and TRBJ2-1; the D gene is possibly TRBD1 (5 bases). Germline V gene sequence: CDR1 SEHNR, CDR2 FQNEAQ (reference sequence). Trimming removed 5 bases from V and 8 bases from J, with 19 bases in between. CDR3 length: 15 residues. CDR3 amino acids: CASSTTGQGDDEQFF. CDR3 sequence (DNA): TGTGCCAGCAGCACCACTGGGCAGGGCGACGATGAGCAGTTCTTC. Looking up the rest from reference TRBV7-9 and TRBJ2-1 gives the full variable domain: DTGVSQNPRHKITKRGQNVTFRCDPISEHNRLYWYRQTLGQGPEFLTYFQNEAQLEKSRLLSDRFSAERPKGSFSTLEIQRTEQGDSAMYLCASSTTGQGDDEQFFGPGTRLTVL.

The chain uses TRBV5-1 and TRBJ2-7, with TRBD1 as a possible D gene (6 bases). Germline V gene data show CDR1 as SGHRS and CDR2 as YFSETQ. The CDR3 spans 14 residues. The V end was cut by 6 bases, the J end by 5 bases, with 18 bases between. CDR3 sequence (DNA): TGCGCCAGCAACCAGGGGACATCGGTCGACGAGCAGTACTTC. As protein: CASNQGTSVDEQYF.

The chain joins TRBV4-3 to TRBJ1-6; D is unresolved. Germline V gene data show CDR1 as LGHNA and CDR2 as YSLEER. This CDR3 contains 19 residues. V was trimmed by 0 bases and J by 0 bases, leaving 15 bases between them. The CDR3: CASSQDPGSRSSYNSPLHF. The CDR3 DNA follows: TGCGCCAGCAGCCAAGATCCGGGATCCCGAAGCTCCTATAATTCACCCCTCCACTTT.

This chain links TRBV29-1 with TRBJ1-1; D call uncertain. The CDR3 has 13 residues. Germline V gene lookup returns CDR1 SQVTM and CDR2 ANQGSEA. Trimming removed 4 bases from V and 0 bases from J, with 9 bases in between. CDR3: CSVATGLNTEAFF. The CDR3 bases are TGCAGCGTTGCCACCGGGTTGAACACTGAAGCTTTCTTT.

This chain links TRBV11-3 with TRBJ2-7, with 7 bases identical to TRBD2. CDR1 and CDR2 from the germline V gene are SGHNT and YENEEA. The J segment lost 2 bases and the V segment lost 1 base, leaving 5 bases of the junction unmatched. This CDR3 is 15 amino acids long. CDR3 region: CASSLASGETYEQYF. CDR3 in DNA: TGTGCCAGCAGCTTAGCCAGCGGGGAGACCTACGAGCAGTACTTC.

The chain recombines TRBV9 with TRBJ1-2; TRBD1 matches 9 bases. J was trimmed by 8 bases and V by 3 bases; bases with no gene match: 8. Germline V gene sequence: CDR1 SGDLS, CDR2 YYNGEE. The CDR3 contains 14 residues. The CDR3 spells CASSGQGVYRGYTF. CDR3 in DNA: TGTGCCAGCAGCGGACAGGGGGTTTACAGAGGCTACACCTTC.

V is TRBV18 and J is TRBJ2-3, with D maybe TRBD1 (6 bases). Germline CDR1 and CDR2: KGHSH and LQKENI. V lost 1 base, J lost 1 base, and 12 bases lay in between. This CDR3 contains 16 residues. In DNA, the CDR3 is TGTGCCAGCTCACCACAAACCGGGACACGCACAGATACGCAGTATTTT. It is translated as CASSPQTGTRTDTQYF.

The chain combines TRBV25-1 with TRBJ1-1; D perhaps matches TRBD1 (6 bases). V was cut by 3 bases and J by 5 bases, with 16 bases left in between. The CDR3 loop spans 15 amino acids. CDR1 is MGHDK, CDR2 SYGVNS, per germline. This CDR3 reads CASSDPQGSLTEAFF. The CDR3 DNA follows: TGTGCCAGCAGTGATCCGCAGGGGTCATTAACTGAAGCTTTCTTT.

The chain employs TRBV5-1 and TRBJ1-4, with D unclear. CDR1 is SGHRS, CDR2 YFSETQ, per germline. The CDR3 is made up of 17 amino acids. V lost 5 bases and J 8 bases, leaving 25 bases between the germline ends. The CDR3 reads CASRINPADLRKEKLFF. The CDR3 DNA follows: TGCGCCAGCAGGATTAATCCAGCGGACTTACGGAAGGAAAAACTGTTTTTT.

CDR3 in DNA: TGTGCCAGCAGCTTAATAATCGGAGTGGCGAAGAATGAGCAGTTCTTC. This translates into CASSLIIGVAKNEQFF. The chain couples TRBV7-9 to TRBJ2-1; D uncertain. The CDR3 is 16 residues long. V was trimmed by 2 bases and J by 7 bases, leaving 18 bases between them. Germline loops: CDR1 SEHNR, CDR2 FQNEAQ (reference sequence).

This sequence joins TRBV28 and TRBJ1-4; the match to TRBD1 covers 7 bases. In germline, CDR1 is MDHEN, CDR2 SYDVKM. There are 15 residues in the CDR3. The V and J ends lost 2 bases and 7 bases, in that order; junction bases with no gene match: 7. The CDR3 DNA reads as TGTGCCAGCAGTTTACCCCAGACAGGGAGTGAAAAACTGTTTTTT. It encodes CASSLPQTGSEKLFF.

This clone occurred a few times. The chain combines TRBV11-2 with TRBJ1-6, with D hard to call. With 1 base removed from V and 7 bases from J, the gap between germline ends came to 8 bases. There are 14 residues in the CDR3. Germline CDR1 SGHAT, CDR2 FQNNGV. The CDR3 here is CASSLGSGNSPLHF. In DNA, the CDR3 is TGTGCCAGCAGCTTAGGATCTGGCAATTCACCCCTCCACTTT.

V and J are TRBV15 and TRBJ2-5; 10 bases fit TRBD2. The better agreement between TRBJ2-7 and the DNA end casts doubt on the J call. Germline lookup yields CDR1 LNHNV and CDR2 YYDKDF (reference sequence). The CDR3 covers 17 residues. This CDR3 is CATSRAVARLAGYEQYF. The CDR3 region has the DNA TGTGCCACCAGCAGAGCGGTTGCGAGACTAGCGGGCTACGAGCAGTACTTC.

The gene calls are TRBV6-5 and TRBJ1-3; no clear D. V lost 0 bases, J lost 2 bases, and 11 bases lay in between. The length of the CDR3 is 16 residues. Per germline, CDR1 MNHEY and CDR2 SVGAGI. Here the CDR3 reads CASSYSRSGAGNTIYF. In DNA, the CDR3 is TGTGCCAGCAGTTACTCGAGGTCCGGGGCTGGAAACACCATATATTTT.

The chain has TRBV29-1 and TRBJ2-3, with TRBD1 matching over 7 bases. CDR3 size: 13 residues. Germline lookup yields CDR1 SQVTM and CDR2 ANQGSEA. CDR3: CTIWTGWEDTQYF. CDR3 coding DNA: TGCACCATCTGGACAGGTTGGGAAGATACGCAGTATTTT.

This clone is a singleton in its sample. This chain joins TRBV10-3 and TRBJ2-1; D remains ambiguous. V lost 3 bases and J 3 bases, leaving 6 bases between the germline ends. The germline V gene has CDR1 ENHRY and CDR2 SYGVKD. The CDR3 has 13 residues. This CDR3 reads CAISDRSYNEQFF. CDR3 bases: TGTGCCATCAGTGATCGGAGCTACAATGAGCAGTTCTTC.

The chain links TRBV7-9 to TRBJ2-3; TRBD2 might be the D (6 bases). The germline V gene encodes CDR1 SEHNR and CDR2 FQNEAQ (reference sequence). V was pared by 4 bases and J by 3 bases, with 8 bases between. CDR3 length equals 13 residues. The chain's CDR3 is CASSSEGTDTQYF. CDR3 coding DNA: TGTGCCAGCAGCTCGGAGGGGACAGATACGCAGTATTTT.

The V call is TRBV10-3, the J call TRBJ2-3, with 8 bases aligning to TRBD1. The CDR3 length is 15 residues. Germline-derived CDR1 and CDR2 are ENHRY and SYGVKD. V lost 4 bases to trimming and J lost 7 bases; unmatched junction nucleotides: 10. Written as DNA, the CDR3 is TGTGCCATCAGTGCGCTGGACAGGGCTACAAATACGCAGTATTTT. Its translation is CAISALDRATNTQYF.

The V and J genes are TRBV7-3 and TRBJ2-5; no definite D call. The length of the CDR3 is 11 residues. V was cut by 6 bases and J by 5 bases, with 7 bases left in between. CDR1 and CDR2 from the germline V gene are SGHTA and FQGTGA. CDR3 DNA: TGTGCCAGCAGTTCGGGTGAGACCCAGTACTTC. Protein product: CASSSGETQYF.

This clone came up once. The chain couples TRBV6-1 to TRBJ2-2, with 7 bases identical to TRBD1. Germline V CDR1 and CDR2: MNHNS, SASEGT. After removal of 7 bases from V and 2 bases from J, the junction contained 7 bases not matched to a gene. This CDR3 comprises 15 residues. Written as DNA, the CDR3 is TGTGCCAGCACGGGACAGCTCCCTAACACCGGGGAGCTGTTTTTT. This encodes CASTGQLPNTGELFF.

The chain employs TRBV29-1 and TRBJ1-3; D perhaps matches TRBD1 (5 bases). Germline V gene lookup returns CDR1 SQVTM and CDR2 ANQGSEA. The CDR3 totals 13 residues. V was trimmed by 3 bases and J by 4 bases, leaving 10 bases between them. The CDR3 sequence is CSVEDPGGNTIYF. Here the CDR3 DNA reads TGCAGCGTTGAGGATCCAGGGGGAAACACCATATATTTT.